The 17 T cell receptor beta chains below were found in one sample sequenced in a study of shared clonotypes between healthy human individuals. Method: immunoSEQ multiplex PCR; TCRdb's copy keeps in-frame clones and lacks some. The table has more than 2 million clones, approximately 92% seen once. The naive CD8 subset, CD45RO-negative cells positively selected for CCR7, excluded terminally differentiated effector memory CD45RA+ cells. Material for sequencing was naive CD8+ T cells from PBMCs. These receptors originate from a man between 18 and 35 years old in good health. Some clones in this sample may be carry-over from other donors' samples.

This rearrangement joins TRBV5-6 to TRBJ1-2; D remains ambiguous. Per germline, CDR1 SGHDT and CDR2 YYEEEE. There are 16 residues in the CDR3. V lost 2 bases and J lost 6, with 20 bases in between. The CDR3 is CASSLRAASTMDGYTF. The CDR3 nucleotides are TGTGCCAGCAGCTTAAGGGCAGCTTCCACGATGGATGGCTACACCTTC.

As for this clone: Different DNA sequences within this sample yield the same CDR3. The chain is built from TRBV27 and TRBJ2-7, with 8 positions matching TRBD1. Germline lookup yields CDR1 MNHEY and CDR2 SMNVEV (reference sequence). V shed 3 bases, J shed 3 bases, and the junction held 4 bases outside the gene matches. The CDR3 spans 14 residues. The CDR3 spells CASSLSGTGYEQYF. The DNA of the CDR3 is TGTGCCAGCAGTTTGTCCGGGACAGGCTACGAGCAGTACTTC.

The V call is TRBV5-6, the J call TRBJ1-2; 7 positions match TRBD1. CDR3 length: 14 amino acids. The V gene's germline CDR1 is SGHDT and CDR2 YYEEEE. Trimming took 0 bases from V and 6 from J; bases not matched to a gene: 5. The CDR3 bases are TGTGCCAGCAGCTTGGCAGGGGGATATGATGGCTACACCTTC. It encodes CASSLAGGYDGYTF.

The V call is TRBV7-9, the J call TRBJ2-3, with 7 bases lining up with TRBD2. This CDR3 is built from 13 residues. V lost 1 base, J lost 6 bases, and 1 base stayed unmatched. In germline, CDR1 is SEHNR, CDR2 FQNEAQ (reference sequence). CDR3 protein: CASSLVAGDTQYF. CDR3 bases: TGTGCCAGCAGCTTAGTAGCGGGCGATACGCAGTATTTT.

The chain joins TRBV7-2 to TRBJ2-1, with D perhaps matching TRBD2 (6 bases). The germline V gene encodes CDR1 SGHTA and CDR2 FQGNSA. The CDR3 is 15 amino acids. V dropped 0 bases and J dropped 9 bases, with 15 bases sitting between them. DNA for the CDR3: TGTGCCAGCAGCTTAGCGCGGACTAACCCACCTGAGCAGTTCTTC. Protein sequence: CASSLARTNPPEQFF.

The chain couples TRBV19 to TRBJ1-5; tentatively, D is TRBD1 (6 bases). The ends were cut back, 3 bases at V and 2 bases at J, with 8 bases in the middle. Looked up from germline, CDR1 is LNHDA and CDR2 is SQIVND (reference sequence). There are 14 residues in the CDR3. The CDR3 DNA sequence: TGTGCCAGTAGTATTGCAGGGGGCAATCAGCCCCAGCATTTT. As protein: CASSIAGGNQPQHF.

The chain links TRBV4-1 to TRBJ2-2; D may be TRBD2 (6 bases). The V end lost 0 bases, the J end lost 4 bases, and 12 bases lay between the germline ends. Germline CDR1 and CDR2: MGHRA and YSYEKL. This CDR3 comprises 16 residues. The CDR3 coding sequence is TGCGCCAGCAGCCAAGAACAATTCGGGGGCACCGGGGAGCTGTTTTTT. The encoded protein is CASSQEQFGGTGELFF.

The chain employs TRBV6-4 and TRBJ1-1; D remains ambiguous. Trimming cost V 0 bases and J 8 bases, with 16 bases left between them. CDR1 and CDR2 from the germline V gene are MRHNA and SNTAGT. This CDR3 is built from 15 residues. CDR3 region: CASSDSHRTNGEAFF. In DNA form, the CDR3 reads TGTGCCAGCAGTGACTCGCACAGAACAAATGGAGAAGCTTTCTTT.

CDR3 amino acids: CATSRQDSTDTQYF. Written as DNA, the CDR3 is TGTGCCACCAGCAGACAGGACAGTACAGATACGCAGTATTTT. The J gene is TRBJ2-3, the V gene TRBV15, with D possibly being TRBD1 (6 bases). Germline assignment: CDR1 LNHNV and CDR2 YYDKDF (reference sequence). Trimming stripped 2 bases from V and 3 bases from J, with 9 bases between. The CDR3 has 14 amino acids.

This chain uses TRBV12-5 with TRBJ1-2; D ambiguous. Per germline, CDR1 LGHNT and CDR2 FRNRAP. Trimming removed 4 bases from V and 4 bases from J, with 22 bases in between. The CDR3 is 17 residues long. The CDR3 here is CASGWVQPEGTVYGYTF. Here the CDR3 DNA reads TGTGCTAGTGGTTGGGTCCAGCCCGAGGGAACCGTCTATGGCTACACCTTC.

This chain connects TRBV2 to TRBJ2-2; 12 nucleotides line up with TRBD2. V trimming: 3 bases; J trimming: 6 bases; junction bases outside the gene matches: 14. The germline gives CDR1 SNHLY, CDR2 FYNNEI. The CDR3 is made up of 19 amino acids. This CDR3 is CASSERASGRASIPGELFF. In nucleotides, the CDR3 is TGTGCCAGCAGTGAGAGGGCTAGCGGGAGGGCCTCGATCCCCGGGGAGCTGTTTTTT.

On this clone: Germline and junction disagree at one end, which may indicate a read error. The J gene is TRBJ2-5, the V gene TRBV7-9; D ambiguous. The DNA end lines up better with TRBJ2-7; the J call may be wrong. There are 11 residues in the CDR3. CDR1 is SEHNR and CDR2 is FQNEAQ in the germline V gene (reference sequence). CDR3 region: CATSLAYEQYF. The DNA of the CDR3 is TGTGCCACCAGCCTCGCCTACGAGCAGTACTTC.

This clone was picked up one time. V gene TRBV21-1 combines with J gene TRBJ2-7; the table's D call, TRBD1, was not checked against the DNA. TRBV21-1 is classified as a pseudogene. This CDR3 region has 16 residues. The CDR3 nucleotides are TGTGCCAGCAGCAAAGTCCTGGACAGGGGGCACCACGAGCAGTACTTC. Protein sequence: CASSKVLDRGHHEQYF.

The chain joins TRBV15 to TRBJ2-7; D is perhaps TRBD1 (5 bases). Trimming shortened V by 3 bases and J by 2 bases, and 17 bases separated the two germline ends. This CDR3 spans 16 amino acids. From germline, CDR1 is LNHNV and CDR2 YYDKDF (reference sequence). CDR3 amino acids: CATSRDPRQSTYEQYF. DNA for the CDR3: TGTGCCACCAGCAGGGACCCCAGACAGTCAACCTACGAGCAGTACTTC.

The chain carries TRBV6-1 and TRBJ1-1; TRBD1 agrees at 7 bases. J gave up 6 bases and V 4 bases, and 20 bases lay outside the gene matches. Germline loops: CDR1 MNHNS, CDR2 SASEGT. There are 18 residues in the CDR3. The chain's CDR3 is CASSGGPTGVDVWAEAFF. DNA for the CDR3: TGTGCCAGCAGTGGGGGGCCCACAGGGGTCGATGTGTGGGCTGAAGCTTTCTTT.

J is TRBJ1-2 and V is TRBV15; 7 bases are shared with TRBD1. The CDR3 spans 15 residues. Trimming took 1 base from V and 6 from J; bases not matched to a gene: 8. Germline loops: CDR1 LNHNV, CDR2 YYDKDF (reference sequence). The CDR3 reads CATSRARQGVDGYTF. The CDR3 DNA follows: TGTGCCACCAGCAGAGCACGGCAGGGGGTGGATGGCTACACCTTC.

The J gene is TRBJ2-3, the V gene TRBV19, with 9 bases lining up with TRBD1. Germline trimming cut 1 base from V and 4 bases from J; bases unmatched to any gene: 6. The CDR3 extends over 16 amino acids. Germline V gene sequence: CDR1 LNHDA, CDR2 SQIVND (reference sequence). The CDR3 sequence is CASSIVPGQGADTQYF. Here the CDR3 DNA reads TGTGCCAGTAGTATAGTTCCGGGACAGGGTGCAGATACGCAGTATTTT. Full variable domain (remainder filled in from reference TRBV19 and TRBJ2-3): DGGITQSPKYLFRKEGQNVTLSCEQNLNHDAMYWYRQDPGQGLRLIYYSQIVNDFQKGDIAEGYSVSREKKESFPLTVTSAQKNPTAFYLCASSIVPGQGADTQYFGPGTRLTVL.